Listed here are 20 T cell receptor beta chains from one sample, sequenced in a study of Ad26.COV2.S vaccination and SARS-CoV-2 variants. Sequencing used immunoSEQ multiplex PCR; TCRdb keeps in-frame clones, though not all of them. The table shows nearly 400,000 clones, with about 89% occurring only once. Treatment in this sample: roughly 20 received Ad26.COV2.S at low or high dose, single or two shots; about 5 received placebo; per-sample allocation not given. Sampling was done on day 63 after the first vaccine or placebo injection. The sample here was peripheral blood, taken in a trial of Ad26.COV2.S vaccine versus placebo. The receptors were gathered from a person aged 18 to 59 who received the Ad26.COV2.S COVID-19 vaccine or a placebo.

The CDR3 region has the DNA TGTGCCTGGAGTAAGACAGGGGATTCACCCCTCCACTTT. Its protein is CAWSKTGDSPLHF. The V call is TRBV30, the J call TRBJ1-6, with TRBD1 identical over 8 bases. The CDR3 loop spans 13 amino acids. Germline trimming cut 2 bases from V and 8 bases from J; bases unmatched to any gene: 2. The germline CDR1 and CDR2 sequences are GTSNPN and SVGIG (reference sequence). The entire variable domain, with the rest obtained from reference TRBV30 and TRBJ1-6, is as follows: SQTIHQWPATLVQPVGSPLSLECTVEGTSNPNLYWYRQAAGRGLQLLFYSVGIGQISSEVPQNLSASRPQDRQFILSSKKLLLSDSGFYLCAWSKTGDSPLHFGNGTRLTVT.

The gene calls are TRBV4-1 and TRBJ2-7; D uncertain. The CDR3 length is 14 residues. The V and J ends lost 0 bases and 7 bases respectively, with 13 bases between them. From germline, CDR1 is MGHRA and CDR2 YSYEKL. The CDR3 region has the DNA TGCGCCAGCAGCCAAGATAACTGGGGTTTGGAGCAGTACTTC. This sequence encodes CASSQDNWGLEQYF.

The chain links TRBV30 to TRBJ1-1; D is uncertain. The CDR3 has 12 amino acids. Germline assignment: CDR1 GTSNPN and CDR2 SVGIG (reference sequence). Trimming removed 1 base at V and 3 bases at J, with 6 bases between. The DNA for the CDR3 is TGTGCCTGGAGTGGCGGGGACACTGAAGCTTTCTTT. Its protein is CAWSGGDTEAFF.

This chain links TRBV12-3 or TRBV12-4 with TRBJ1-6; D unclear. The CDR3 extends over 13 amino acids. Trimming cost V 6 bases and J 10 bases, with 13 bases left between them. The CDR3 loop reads CASRNDVESPLHF. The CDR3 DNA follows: TGTGCCAGCAGGAATGACGTTGAATCACCCCTCCACTTT.

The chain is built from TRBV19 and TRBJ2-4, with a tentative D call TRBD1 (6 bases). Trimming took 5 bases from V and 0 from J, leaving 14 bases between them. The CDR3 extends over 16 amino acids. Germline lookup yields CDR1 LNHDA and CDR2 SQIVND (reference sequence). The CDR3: CASSATGFGAKNIQYF. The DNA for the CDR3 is TGTGCCAGTAGTGCGACAGGTTTCGGAGCCAAAAACATTCAGTACTTC.

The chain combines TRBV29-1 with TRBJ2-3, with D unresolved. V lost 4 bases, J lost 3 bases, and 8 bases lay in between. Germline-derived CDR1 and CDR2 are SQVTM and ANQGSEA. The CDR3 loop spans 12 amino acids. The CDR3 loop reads CSVVGRTDTQYF. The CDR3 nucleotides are TGCAGCGTTGTTGGCCGGACAGATACGCAGTATTTT.

The CDR3 is CASSLYVPAFF. DNA for the CDR3: TGTGCCAGCAGCTTATACGTGCCTGCTTTCTTT. The gene calls are TRBV7-2 and TRBJ1-1; D unresolved. The CDR3 consists of 11 residues. V dropped 2 bases and J dropped 11 bases, with 9 bases sitting between them. Germline V CDR1 and CDR2: SGHTA, FQGNSA. Full variable domain (rest looked up from reference TRBV7-2 and TRBJ1-1): GAGVSQSPSNKVTEKGKDVELRCDPISGHTALYWYRQSLGQGLEFLIYFQGNSAPDKSGLPSDRFSAERTGGSVSTLTIQRTQQEDSAVYLCASSLYVPAFFGQGTRLTVV.

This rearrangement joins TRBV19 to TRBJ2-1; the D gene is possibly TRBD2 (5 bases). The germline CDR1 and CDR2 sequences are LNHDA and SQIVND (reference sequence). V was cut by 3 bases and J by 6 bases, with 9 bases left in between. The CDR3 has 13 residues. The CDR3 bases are TGTGCCAGTAGTATGCGGGCCTTCAATGAGCAGTTCTTC. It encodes CASSMRAFNEQFF.

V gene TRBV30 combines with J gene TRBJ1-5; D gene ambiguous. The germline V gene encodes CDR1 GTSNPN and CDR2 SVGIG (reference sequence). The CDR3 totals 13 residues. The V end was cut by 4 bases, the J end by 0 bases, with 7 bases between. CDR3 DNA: TGTGCCTGGAATACGGATAGCAATCAGCCCCAGCATTTT. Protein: CAWNTDSNQPQHF.

The CDR3 loop reads CASSSTPIGDEQFF. CDR3 sequence (DNA): TGTGCCAGCAGTTCCACCCCAATAGGGGATGAGCAGTTCTTC. V usage is TRBV2 and J usage is TRBJ2-1, with D perhaps TRBD1 (5 bases). Looked up from germline, CDR1 is SNHLY and CDR2 is FYNNEI. The CDR3 is 14 amino acids. Trimming took 5 bases from V and 8 from J, leaving 16 bases between them.

CDR3 sequence (DNA): TGCGCCAGCAGCCAAGAACTAGGACAGCCCTTGCAGCCCCAGCATTTT. Protein product: CASSQELGQPLQPQHF. This rearrangement joins TRBV4-1 to TRBJ1-5; D might be TRBD1 (6 bases). Trimming left V 0 bases short and J 7 bases short, with 16 bases between. The CDR3 loop spans 16 amino acids. Per the germline V gene, CDR1 is MGHRA and CDR2 is YSYEKL.

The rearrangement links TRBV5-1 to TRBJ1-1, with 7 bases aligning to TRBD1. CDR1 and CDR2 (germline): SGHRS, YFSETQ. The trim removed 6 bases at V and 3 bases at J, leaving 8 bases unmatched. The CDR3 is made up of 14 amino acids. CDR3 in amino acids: CASTRQGWDTEAFF. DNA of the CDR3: TGCGCCAGCACCCGACAGGGCTGGGACACTGAAGCTTTCTTT.

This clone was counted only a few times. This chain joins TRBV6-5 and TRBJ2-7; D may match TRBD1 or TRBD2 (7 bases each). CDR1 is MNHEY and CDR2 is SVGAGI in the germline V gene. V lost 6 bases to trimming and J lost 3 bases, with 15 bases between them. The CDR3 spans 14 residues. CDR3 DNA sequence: TGTGCCAGCAGGGTTACAGGGGACTACTACGAGCAGTACTTC. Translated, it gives CASRVTGDYYEQYF.

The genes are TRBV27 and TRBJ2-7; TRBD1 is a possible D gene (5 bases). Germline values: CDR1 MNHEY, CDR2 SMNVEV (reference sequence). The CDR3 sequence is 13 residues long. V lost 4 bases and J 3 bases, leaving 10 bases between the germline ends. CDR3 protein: CASSSGQGYEQYF. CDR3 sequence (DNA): TGTGCCAGCAGTTCCGGGCAGGGCTACGAGCAGTACTTC.

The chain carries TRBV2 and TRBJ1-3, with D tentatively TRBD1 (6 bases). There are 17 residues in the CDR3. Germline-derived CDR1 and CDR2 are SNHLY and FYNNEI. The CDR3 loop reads CARSRAPGTSSGNTIYF. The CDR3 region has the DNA TGTGCGAGAAGCAGGGCCCCCGGGACAAGCTCTGGAAACACCATATATTTT.

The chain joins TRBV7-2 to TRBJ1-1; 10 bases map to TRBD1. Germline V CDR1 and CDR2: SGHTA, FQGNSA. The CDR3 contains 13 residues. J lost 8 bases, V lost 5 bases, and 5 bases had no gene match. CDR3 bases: TGTGCCAGCAGCGTCTGGACAGGGGGAGAAGCTTTCTTT. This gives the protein CASSVWTGGEAFF.

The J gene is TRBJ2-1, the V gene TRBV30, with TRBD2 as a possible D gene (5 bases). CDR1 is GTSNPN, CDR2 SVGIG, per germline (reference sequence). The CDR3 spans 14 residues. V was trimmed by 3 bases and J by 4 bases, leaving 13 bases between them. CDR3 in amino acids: CAWRPSGGYNEQFF. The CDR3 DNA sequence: TGTGCCTGGAGGCCGAGCGGAGGTTACAATGAGCAGTTCTTC.

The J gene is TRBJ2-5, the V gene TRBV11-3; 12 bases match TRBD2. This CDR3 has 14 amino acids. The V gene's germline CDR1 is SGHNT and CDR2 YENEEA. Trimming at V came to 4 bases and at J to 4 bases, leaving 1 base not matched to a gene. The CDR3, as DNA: TGTGCCAGCAGCTCGGGACTAGCGGGAGAGACCCAGTACTTC. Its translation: CASSSGLAGETQYF.

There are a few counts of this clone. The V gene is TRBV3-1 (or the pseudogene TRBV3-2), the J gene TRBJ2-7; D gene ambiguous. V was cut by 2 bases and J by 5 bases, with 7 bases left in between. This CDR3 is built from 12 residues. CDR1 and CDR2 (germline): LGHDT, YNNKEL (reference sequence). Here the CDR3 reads CASSQIDNEQYF. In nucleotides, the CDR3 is TGTGCCAGCAGCCAAATAGACAACGAGCAGTACTTC.

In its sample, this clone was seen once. The CDR3 bases are TGTGCCAGCAGCTTAAAGAGGGTCCTAGCGAGCTCCTACAATGAGCAGTTCTTC. Translated: CASSLKRVLASSYNEQFF. The rearrangement joins TRBV7-8 to TRBJ2-1; possibly TRBD2 for D (6 bases). This CDR3 is 18 amino acids long. CDR1 SGHVS and CDR2 FQNEAQ come from the germline V gene. Trimming stripped 2 bases from V and 0 bases from J, with 17 bases between.